This TCR gamma chain stems from a study of gamma delta lymphoproliferative disorders and STAT genes. Study in general: For the delta chain, EuroClonality-NGS standard procedure was applied.

Concerning this clone: Its antigen is unknown.

The germline CDR1 and CDR2 sequences are EGSTGY and YDSYTSSV. The CDR3 extends over 11 amino acids. V lost 3 bases to trimming and J lost 8 bases; unmatched junction nucleotides: 4. TCRdb re-called clones from the multiplex PCR reads via CATT. The sample carries approximately 2,500 gamma-chain clones, roughly 19% recorded once. PBMCs from patients and controls supplied the genomic DNA for sequencing. Study-level findings and limits: Gamma repertoires grouped patients separately from controls; delta repertoires showed no separation.

The sequence was obtained from a human donor with gamma-delta T-cell large granular lymphocyte leukemia. The V and J genes are TRGV4 and TRGJ1 or TRGJ2. Matching the DNA to germline supplied the J gene, which TCRdb does not give. Sequences were obtained from blood. CDR3 nucleotide sequence: TGTGCCACCTGGGATTGGGATAAGAAACTCTTT. Translation: CATWDWDKKLF.